Listed below are T cell receptor beta chains from one sample, sequenced in a study of T cells in Graves' hyperthyroidism and ophthalmopathy. TCRdb re-analysed the multiplex PCR reads in MiXCR, keeping a single row per CDR3 protein. Altogether some 500,000 distinct CDR3 sequences are present, under 15% being singletons, with the ten largest covering around a sixth. The specimen sequenced was blood. The receptors were gathered from a young woman with Graves' hyperthyroidism. Both conserved end residues are part of each CDR3. Rows give clone size only sometimes, using once, few, many, or a class for an expanded clone.

V gene: TRBV12-3/TRBV12-4; J gene: TRBJ2-1; CDR3 length: 18; clone size: many; CDR3 protein: CASSFPYGSGDPAYEQFF
V gene: TRBV30; J gene: TRBJ2-3; CDR3 length: 17; clone size: NA; CDR3 protein: CAWSVLTAGTSTDTQYF
V gene: TRBV9; J gene: TRBJ2-3; CDR3 length: 17; clone size: few; CDR3 protein: CASSVAPAGPSTDTQYF
V gene: TRBV7-3; J gene: TRBJ2-1; CDR3 length: 15; clone size: many; CDR3 protein: CASSFGLDPGHEQFF
V gene: TRBV6-5; J gene: TRBJ1-1; CDR3 length: 16; clone size: many; CDR3 protein: CASSYSGAGSSTEAFF
V gene: TRBV18; J gene: TRBJ2-1; CDR3 length: 15; clone size: many; CDR3 protein: CASSPQGYSYNEQFF
V gene: TRBV24-1; J gene: TRBJ1-1; CDR3 length: 14; clone size: NA; CDR3 protein: CATRPGGGNTEAFF
V gene: TRBV7-2; J gene: TRBJ2-1; CDR3 length: 13; clone size: NA; CDR3 protein: CASSFGIYNEQFF
V gene: TRBV5-6; J gene: TRBJ2-3; CDR3 length: 16; clone size: once; CDR3 protein: CASSLASPSPTDTQYF
V gene: TRBV6-5; J gene: TRBJ1-4; CDR3 length: 13; clone size: many; CDR3 protein: CASSYSPREKLFF
V gene: TRBV12-5; J gene: TRBJ2-7; CDR3 length: 15; clone size: once; CDR3 protein: CASAGGGVLTYEQYF
V gene: TRBV27; J gene: TRBJ2-5; CDR3 length: 12; clone size: many; CDR3 protein: CASSSYGETQYF
V gene: TRBV19; J gene: TRBJ1-2; CDR3 length: 14; clone size: NA; CDR3 protein: CASSATGPGDGYTF
V gene: TRBV6-2/TRBV6-3; J gene: TRBJ2-1; CDR3 length: 15; clone size: few; CDR3 protein: CATTSGTSFYNEQFF
V gene: TRBV3-1; J gene: TRBJ2-1; CDR3 length: 16; clone size: many; CDR3 protein: CASSQVDYPLDNEQFF
V gene: TRBV20-1; J gene: TRBJ2-7; CDR3 length: 13; clone size: few; CDR3 protein: CSALQKYGYEQYF
V gene: TRBV7-3; J gene: TRBJ2-5; CDR3 length: 15; clone size: many; CDR3 protein: CASSLTGYGAETQYF
V gene: TRBV11-2; J gene: TRBJ2-5; CDR3 length: 15; clone size: NA; CDR3 protein: CASSNRLIPDETQYF
V gene: TRBV2; J gene: TRBJ1-3; CDR3 length: 18; clone size: many; CDR3 protein: CASSDLGGQDVYGNTIYF
V gene: TRBV20-1; J gene: TRBJ2-1; CDR3 length: 13; clone size: many; CDR3 protein: CSARVREASEQFF
V gene: TRBV6-1; J gene: TRBJ1-4; CDR3 length: 15; clone size: NA; CDR3 protein: CASSVVLVTNEKLFF
V gene: TRBV3-1; J gene: TRBJ1-1; CDR3 length: 13; clone size: many; CDR3 protein: CASSQQGQAEAFF
V gene: TRBV18; J gene: TRBJ1-2; CDR3 length: 14; clone size: few; CDR3 protein: CASSPRGRAYGYTF